This T cell receptor beta chain was captured in a study of shared clonotypes between healthy human individuals. Sequencing was performed with immunoSEQ multiplex PCR; in TCRdb, only in-frame clones are kept and a portion is missing. The data contain over a million clones, approximately 97% of them seen just once; the ten biggest clones take up approximately 1.2%. Trimming cost V 1 base and J 1 base; bases outside gene matches: 6. Germline V gene lookup returns CDR1 LNHNV and CDR2 YYDKDF (reference sequence). CDR3 length: 16 residues. This sequence originates from a man aged 30-40 years in good health. This chain joins TRBV15 and TRBJ1-1, with 7 bases aligning to TRBD1. The specimen sequenced was naive CD4+ T cells sorted from blood. This sample's subset: CD45RA+ positively selected. The CDR3 loop is CATSRGGDRGNTEAFF. The CDR3, as DNA: TGTGCCACCAGCAGAGGAGGGGACAGAGGGAACACTGAAGCTTTCTTT. Together with reference TRBV15 and TRBJ1-1, the CDR3 gives the full variable domain: DAMVIQNPRYQVTQFGKPVTLSCSQTLNHNVMYWYQQKSSQAPKLLFHYYDKDFNNEADTPDNFQSRRPNTSFCFLDIRSPGLGDTAMYLCATSRGGDRGNTEAFFGQGTRLTVV.